Listed below are T cell receptor beta chains from one sample, sequenced in a study of T cells after yellow fever vaccination. TCRdb called the 5' RACE reads again in MiXCR, with one record for every CDR3 protein. The repertoire has fewer than 100,000 distinct CDR3 sequences, approximately 5.5% of them found once; the top ten carry roughly 39%. The material was CD8+ T cells sorted from PBMCs, obtained 10 days after the yellow fever booster vaccination. The receptors here all came from a man between 18 and 29 years old who received the YFV17D yellow fever vaccine. CDR3s leave out the opening cysteine and the closing phenylalanine or tryptophan. Each record gives: J gene, V gene, CDR3 protein.

>TRBJ1-4|TRBV7-2
ASSLGQSDATNEKLF
>TRBJ2-5|TRBV12-3/TRBV12-4
ASRPSGGAGETQY
>TRBJ1-6|TRBV27
ASSSPGGNSPLH
>TRBJ1-2|TRBV19
ASTPRPSPNYGYT
>TRBJ2-7|TRBV23-1
ASNGPSHHEQY
>TRBJ2-3|TRBV4-1
ASGGATSSTDTQY
>TRBJ2-7|TRBV9
ASSVTGQSKYEQY
>TRBJ2-3|TRBV5-1
ASSLELSTSTDTQY
>TRBJ2-7|TRBV6-2/TRBV6-3
ASSYPGGRYEQY
>TRBJ1-1|TRBV29-1
SVEIGFWGTEAF
>TRBJ2-1|TRBV10-3
AIKTSSSYNEQF
>TRBJ2-7|TRBV2
ASSSDNYEQY